Shown below are 20 T cell receptor beta chains from a single sample sequenced in a study of T cells in Graves' hyperthyroidism and ophthalmopathy. There were TCR beta CDR3 regions amplified from RNA transcripts. An initial round of RT-PCR targeting the TCR CDR3 relied on the HTBI primer set. MiXCR, applied by TCRdb to the multiplex PCR reads, yields one record per CDR3 protein. Of roughly 700,000 distinct CDR3 sequences listed, about 15% are singletons. Material for sequencing was blood. The source of these receptors is a woman aged 18-35 years with Graves' hyperthyroidism.

This clonotype was seen ten or more times. V and J are TRBV5-6 and TRBJ1-1; 7 bases agree with TRBD1. The germline V gene has CDR1 SGHDT and CDR2 YYEEEE. V lost 4 bases, J lost 6 bases, and 6 bases stayed unmatched. This CDR3 region has 13 residues. The chain's CDR3 is CASSVTGVSEAFF. CDR3 coding DNA: TGTGCCAGCAGCGTAACAGGGGTCTCTGAAGCTTTCTTT.

V is TRBV19 and J is TRBJ2-5; D is possibly TRBD2 (6 bases). V was shortened by 5 bases and J by 4 bases, with 11 bases between the two germline ends. This CDR3 has 13 amino acids. The germline gives CDR1 LNHDA, CDR2 SQIVND (reference sequence). CDR3 DNA sequence: TGTGCCAGTAGTCCCAGGGAGGCAGAGACCCAGTACTTC. This encodes CASSPREAETQYF.

With respect to this clonotype: A read error may produce the germline difference seen at one junction end. V and J are TRBV6-4 and TRBJ2-2; D is perhaps TRBD2 (6 bases). Germline-derived CDR1 and CDR2 are MRHNA and SNTAGT. CDR3 length equals 14 residues. CDR3 bases: TGTGCCAGCAATGACGGGAGAAACACCGGGGAGCTGTTTTTT. It yields the protein CASNDGRNTGELFF.

This rearrangement joins TRBV7-2 to TRBJ1-5; D is unclear. Trimming took off 5 bases at V and 6 bases at J, with 14 bases between the two ends. The CDR3 consists of 14 residues. Per the germline V gene, CDR1 is SGHTA and CDR2 is FQGNSA. Here the CDR3 DNA reads TGTGCCAGCAGCCCCCAGAGGGTAGGTCAGCCCCAGCATTTT. It specifies CASSPQRVGQPQHF.

The table lists this clonotype with a few counts. This chain connects TRBV6-5 to TRBJ1-2, with D unresolved. The germline CDR1 and CDR2 sequences are MNHEY and SVGAGI. This CDR3 is built from 14 residues. V was pared by 2 bases and J by 5 bases, with 12 bases between. The CDR3 sequence: CASSYSGTDYGYTF. The CDR3 DNA reads TGTGCCAGCAGTTACAGCGGTACGGATTATGGCTACACCTTC.

The table lists this clonotype with many counts. The chain has TRBV3-1 and TRBJ2-1; TRBD2 might be the D (5 bases). CDR3 size: 12 residues. With 4 bases removed from V and 7 bases from J, the gap between germline ends came to 8 bases. Per the germline V gene, CDR1 is LGHDT and CDR2 is YNNKEL (reference sequence). The CDR3 sequence: CASSPTGNEQFF. CDR3 sequence (DNA): TGTGCCAGCAGCCCTACGGGGAATGAGCAGTTCTTC.

The V and J genes are TRBV4-2 and TRBJ2-3, with 7 positions matching TRBD1. The CDR3 spans 15 residues. The V and J ends lost 6 bases and 6 bases, in that order; junction bases with no gene match: 12. Germline values: CDR1 LGHNA, CDR2 YNFKEQ. The CDR3 loop reads CASRLKEGGMDTQYF. CDR3 coding DNA: TGTGCCAGCAGACTTAAGGAAGGGGGCATGGATACGCAGTATTTT.

A note on this clonotype: A much larger clone differs from this one at a single base, so this may be a read error. This chain uses TRBV7-2 with TRBJ2-7; perhaps TRBD2 as D (6 bases). This CDR3 is built from 15 residues. Germline lookup yields CDR1 SGHTA and CDR2 FQGNSA. The CDR3 loop reads CASSALSAGPYEQHF. CDR3 coding DNA: TGTGCCAGCAGCGCCCTCTCGGCGGGACCCTACGAGCAGCACTTC.

This clonotype was seen at least ten times. The V gene is TRBV7-9, the J gene TRBJ2-5; tentatively, D is TRBD2 (5 bases). The CDR3 totals 17 residues. Germline V lookup: CDR1 SEHNR, CDR2 FQNEAQ (reference sequence). With 1 base removed from V and 0 bases from J, the gap between germline ends came to 15 bases. CDR3 coding DNA: TGTGCCAGCAGCTTAGGCGAGGGAAGCCGAAACCAAGAGACCCAGTACTTC. Its translation is CASSLGEGSRNQETQYF.

This clonotype was detected many times. The chain recombines TRBV2 with TRBJ1-1; TRBD1 is a possible D gene (6 bases). Looked up from germline, CDR1 is SNHLY and CDR2 is FYNNEI. The CDR3 runs to 15 residues. V shed 3 bases and J shed 3 bases, with 14 bases lying between them. Here the CDR3 DNA reads TGTGCCAGCAGTGATGGTGTGGCAGGGGACACTGAAGCTTTCTTT. Amino acid sequence: CASSDGVAGDTEAFF.

With respect to this clonotype: This CDR3 fails to terminate in the conserved phenylalanine or tryptophan, so it likely reflects a read error. This sequence joins TRBV7-2 and TRBJ2-4; unclear D gene. Germline lookup yields CDR1 SGHTA and CDR2 FQGNSA. The CDR3 is 14 residues long. The V end lost 6 bases, the J end lost 0 bases, and 9 bases lay between the germline ends. This chain's CDR3 is CASSQGLAKNIQYV. CDR3 in DNA: TGTGCCAGCAGTCAAGGGTTAGCCAAAAACATTCAGTACGTC.

This clonotype was observed a few times. The rearrangement uses TRBV6-2 or TRBV6-3 and TRBJ1-5; 7 positions agree with TRBD1. In germline, CDR1 is MNHEY, CDR2 SVGEGT. J gave up 0 bases and V 6 bases, and 11 bases lay outside the gene matches. The CDR3 runs to 17 residues. CDR3 amino acids: CASRKRDRGNSNQPQHF. Here the CDR3 DNA reads TGTGCCAGCAGAAAGCGGGACAGAGGGAATAGCAATCAGCCCCAGCATTTT.

This clonotype was seen once. A read error is possible here, since a much larger clone lies one base away. The chain uses TRBV6-2 or TRBV6-3 and TRBJ2-1; the match to TRBD2 covers 14 bases. CDR3 length: 19 amino acids. Germline V gene data show CDR1 as MNHEY and CDR2 as SVGEGT. For the CDR3, the DNA is TGTGCCAGAAGTTACCCGACTAGCGGGAGGGTGCCGTCCTACAATGAGCAGTTCTTC. This codes for CARSYPTSGRVPSYNEQFF.

As regards this clonotype: A much more abundant neighbour one base away suggests this may be a read error. The chain combines TRBV3-1 with TRBJ1-1; tentative D call: TRBD1 (5 bases). The CDR3 is 14 residues long. V was pared by 0 bases and J by 3 bases, with 8 bases between. Germline CDR1 reads LGHDT; CDR2 reads YNNKEL (reference sequence). The DNA for the CDR3 is TGTGCCAGCAGCCAAGATACGGGGGACACTGAAGCTTTCTTT. This translates into CASSQDTGDTEAFF.

This chain links TRBV5-6 with TRBJ1-5, with D maybe TRBD1 (5 bases). CDR3 length equals 15 residues. CDR1 and CDR2 from the germline V gene are SGHDT and YYEEEE. The V gene lost 1 base and the J gene lost 1 base, with 9 bases spanning the gap. The chain's CDR3 is CASSLQGISNQPQHF. CDR3 sequence (DNA): TGTGCCAGCAGCTTGCAGGGCATAAGCAATCAGCCCCAGCATTTT.

This clonotype was seen repeatedly, ten times or more. The V gene is TRBV20-1, the J gene TRBJ2-1, with 10 bases matching TRBD2. The CDR3 contains 17 residues. V was clipped by 3 bases and J by 4 bases; unmatched bases: 12. Germline-derived CDR1 and CDR2 are DFQATT and SNEGSKA (reference sequence). The CDR3 loop is CSARISSGSERYNEQFF. The CDR3 DNA reads TGCAGTGCTAGGATCTCTAGCGGGAGCGAACGATACAATGAGCAGTTCTTC.

This clonotype has ten or more counts. J is TRBJ2-7 and V is TRBV28; 7 bases align to TRBD1. The CDR3 has 12 amino acids. Germline V gene data show CDR1 as MDHEN and CDR2 as SYDVKM. V lost 10 bases and J lost 4; bases outside the gene matches: 7. This CDR3 is CAKGAGDYEQYF. As DNA, the CDR3 is TGTGCCAAGGGGGCAGGGGATTACGAGCAGTACTTC.

This clonotype was seen only a few times. The chain has TRBV24-1 and TRBJ1-2, with D possibly matching TRBD1 (5 bases). CDR3 length: 13 amino acids. The germline gives CDR1 KGHDR, CDR2 SFDVKD. Trimming removed 4 bases from V and 6 bases from J, with 11 bases in between. The CDR3 nucleotides are TGTGCCACCAGTGACTTCCTGGGGGATGGCTACACCTTC. It codes for CATSDFLGDGYTF.

The chain links TRBV19 to TRBJ1-4; D remains unclear. The CDR3 has 12 residues. Trimming removed 5 bases at V and 8 bases at J, with 9 bases between. The germline V gene has CDR1 LNHDA and CDR2 SQIVND (reference sequence). The CDR3 protein is CASSFSGEKLFF. In nucleotides, the CDR3 is TGTGCCAGTAGTTTCTCTGGCGAAAAACTGTTTTTT. Using reference TRBV19 and TRBJ1-4 for the parts outside the CDR3, the full variable domain is DGGITQSPKYLFRKEGQNVTLSCEQNLNHDAMYWYRQDPGQGLRLIYYSQIVNDFQKGDIAEGYSVSREKKESFPLTVTSAQKNPTAFYLCASSFSGEKLFFGSGTQLSVL.

This clonotype was detected ten times or more. CDR3 DNA: TGTGCCAGCAGTTTATATAGCGGAAGCTCCTACGAGCAGTACTTC. It encodes CASSLYSGSSYEQYF. This chain links TRBV28 with TRBJ2-7; weak D call: TRBD2 (6 bases). V was shortened by 1 base and J by 0 bases, with 10 bases between the two germline ends. The germline gives CDR1 MDHEN, CDR2 SYDVKM. The CDR3 runs 15 residues.